This T cell receptor (beta chain) comes out of a study of Ad26.COV2.S vaccination and SARS-CoV-2 variants. On the study more broadly: Enrollment placed the donor in the COV1001 Ad26.COV2.S trial arm.

Sample treatment: around 19 received Ad26.COV2.S at low or high dose, single or two shots; about 5 received placebo; per-sample allocation not given. Following the first vaccine or placebo injection, samples were taken on day 63. After removal of 2 bases from V and 7 bases from J, the junction contained 17 bases not matched to a gene. The length of the CDR3 is 19 residues. Germline loops: CDR1 MNHEY, CDR2 SVGEGT. TCRdb's table, derived via immunoSEQ multiplex PCR, lists solely in-frame clones and lacks some. The profile shows around 370,000 clones, roughly 81% of them singletons. The genes are TRBV6-2 or TRBV6-3 and TRBJ2-1; the match to TRBD1 covers 10 bases. The material was peripheral blood, obtained in a trial of Ad26.COV2.S vaccine versus placebo. The receptor comes from a person between 18 and 59 years old who received the Ad26.COV2.S COVID-19 vaccine or a placebo. The CDR3 region has the DNA TGTGCCAGCAGTTACCCCACCTTACTGACAGGGGGCGTAGGGAATGAGCAGTTCTTC. This sequence encodes CASSYPTLLTGGVGNEQFF.